The entry that follows covers one T cell receptor (beta chain) sequence. This clonotype was seen ten or more times. Its recognized antigen is unknown. No base qualities exist here, and no much larger clone lies one base off it. The reads were generated on an Illumina HiSeq 1500. TCRdb applied fastp at Q25 and MiXCR to the public reads, then kept only in-frame beta chains. Duplicate CDR3 protein sequences are folded into a single record with the most common DNA and genes. Recorded for this sample are 200,000 to 300,000 distinct CDR3 sequences; roughly an eighth of them occurred a single time. The ten largest clonotypes hold roughly 1.7% of the sample. The CDR3 has 16 amino acids, counting the end cysteine and phenylalanine. Just CDR3 DNA is preserved here, 48 bases in frame from base 1. CDR1 and CDR2 (SGHTA, FQGNSA) derive from the germline V gene. V and J lose 4 bases and 6 bases, and a span of 21 bases separates them.

This entry belongs to a study of T cell repertoires in cytomegalovirus infection (dated by TCRdb to between 2018 and 2021). About the study as a whole: Donor HLA type was relevant to the analysis, because carriage of CMV infection together with the matching HLA type was indicated by public TCR beta signatures. Overall results and qualifications from the work: In both this cohort and an independent cohort of some 370 donors, the cumulative frequency of public TCR beta family members distinguished carriers of CMV infection plus the relevant HLA type. In the ex vivo response, HLA-C-restricted CMV-specific TCR beta clonotypes were dominant, and in two of eight donors the single most frequent clonotype came from this HLA-C-restricted group.

Sequenced: PBMCs. The sequence was obtained from a human donor in good health (CMV status not recorded). Some clones in this sample may be carry-over from other donors' samples. Recombination connected TRBV7-2 to TRBJ1-1; a tentative D match to TRBD1 spans 6 bases. The DNA sequence is as follows: TGTGCCAGCAGCTCTCACGGGGGTACCACAGGGTCTGAAGCTTTCTTT. Translated, it gives CASSSHGGTTGSEAFF.